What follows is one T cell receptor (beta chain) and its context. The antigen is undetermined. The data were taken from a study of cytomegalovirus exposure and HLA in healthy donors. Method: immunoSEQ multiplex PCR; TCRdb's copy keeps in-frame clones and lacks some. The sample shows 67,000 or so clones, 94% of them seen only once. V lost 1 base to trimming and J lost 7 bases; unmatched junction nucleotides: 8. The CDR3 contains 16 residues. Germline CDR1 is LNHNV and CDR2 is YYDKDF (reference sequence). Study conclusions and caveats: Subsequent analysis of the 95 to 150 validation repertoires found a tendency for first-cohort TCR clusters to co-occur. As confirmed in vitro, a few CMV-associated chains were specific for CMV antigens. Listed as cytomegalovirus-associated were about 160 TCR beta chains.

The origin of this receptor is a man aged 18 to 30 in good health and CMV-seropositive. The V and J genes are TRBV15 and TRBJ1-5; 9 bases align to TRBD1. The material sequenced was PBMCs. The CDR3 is CATSRVAGQGTQPQHF. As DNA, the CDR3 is TGTGCCACCAGCAGAGTAGCGGGACAGGGTACCCAGCCCCAGCATTTT.